A selection of T cell receptor beta chains follows, all from one sample in a study of blood T cells in healthy people across ages. MiXCR, applied by TCRdb to the 5' RACE reads, yields one record per CDR3 protein. The table has 710,000 or so distinct CDR3 sequences, 32% seen once. The source material was blood. Source of these receptors: a woman aged 80 or over in good health. Each CDR3 is given with its conserved first and last residue. The D gene is left open where the match is weak. Part of the rows lack a size; the others show once, few, many or a class for expanded clones.

D gene	V gene	J gene	clone size	CDR3 protein	CDR3 DNA
NA	TRBV11-2	TRBJ2-2	NA	CASSLGGTGSGERFF	TGTGCCAGCAGCTTAGGGGGAACAGGGTCCGGGGAGCGGTTTTTT
NA	TRBV12-5	TRBJ1-1	many	CASGSLLPGHSNRRTEAFF	TGTGCTAGTGGTTCGCTTCTTCCGGGACACAGTAACCGCAGAACTGAAGCTTTCTTT
NA	TRBV27	TRBJ2-6	NA	CASSPRGGSRTNVRTF	TGTGCCAGCAGTCCCCGAGGCGGGTCCCGGACCAACGTCCGGACTTTC
TRBD2	TRBV4-3	TRBJ2-7	NA	CASGQGEGRYEQYF	TGCGCCAGCGGCCAAGGGGAGGGACGCTACGAGCAGTACTTC
NA	TRBV6-6	TRBJ1-1	many	CASSQVNTEAFF	TGTGCCAGCAGTCAGGTGAACACTGAAGCTTTCTTT
NA	TRBV6-1	TRBJ2-7	NA	CASSTTGISYERYF	TGTGCCAGCAGTACCACAGGGATATCCTACGAGCGGTACTTC
TRBD2	TRBV5-1	TRBJ2-5	NA	CASSPGTSGNEQYF	TGCGCCAGCAGCCCTGGGACTAGTGGCAATGAGCAGTACTTC
NA	TRBV6-2/TRBV6-3	TRBJ2-4	many	CASTGEGVAKNIQYF	TGTGCCAGCACCGGCGAGGGAGTAGCCAAAAACATTCAGTACTTC
TRBD1	TRBV5-1	TRBJ1-6	many	CASSAGQGVSPLHF	TGCGCCAGCAGCGCCGGACAGGGGGTTTCACCCCTCCACTTT
NA	TRBV9	TRBJ1-1	NA	CASSVGQVSRNTEAFF	TGTGCCAGCAGCGTAGGACAGGTTAGCCGGAACACTGAAGCTTTCTTT
TRBD1	TRBV7-8	TRBJ2-2	NA	CASSLVWDRVTHMNTGELFF	TGTGCCAGCAGCTTAGTTTGGGACAGGGTAACCCATATGAACACCGGGGAGCTGTTTTTT
TRBD2	TRBV7-2	TRBJ2-3	many	CASSSTSVTDTQYF	TGTGCCAGCAGCTCGACTAGCGTCACAGATACGCAGTATTTT
NA	TRBV6-1	TRBJ1-6	NA	CASSEALSPLHF	TGTGCCAGCAGTGAAGCGCTTTCACCCCTCCACTTT
TRBD1	TRBV15	TRBJ1-1	many	CATSRDGTANTEAFF	TGTGCCACCAGCAGAGATGGGACAGCGAACACTGAAGCTTTCTTT
TRBD1	TRBV20-1	TRBJ2-5	NA	CSARGRGLQGQETQYF	TGCAGTGCGAGGGGTAGGGGGCTCCAGGGCCAAGAGACCCAGTACTTC
NA	TRBV12-5	TRBJ2-3	many	CASGSQVASDTQYF	TGTGCTAGTGGTTCCCAGGTTGCGTCAGATACGCAGTATTTT
NA	TRBV5-1	TRBJ2-1	many	CASSLLDRRNEQFF	TGCGCCAGCAGCTTGCTTGATAGGAGAAATGAGCAGTTCTTC